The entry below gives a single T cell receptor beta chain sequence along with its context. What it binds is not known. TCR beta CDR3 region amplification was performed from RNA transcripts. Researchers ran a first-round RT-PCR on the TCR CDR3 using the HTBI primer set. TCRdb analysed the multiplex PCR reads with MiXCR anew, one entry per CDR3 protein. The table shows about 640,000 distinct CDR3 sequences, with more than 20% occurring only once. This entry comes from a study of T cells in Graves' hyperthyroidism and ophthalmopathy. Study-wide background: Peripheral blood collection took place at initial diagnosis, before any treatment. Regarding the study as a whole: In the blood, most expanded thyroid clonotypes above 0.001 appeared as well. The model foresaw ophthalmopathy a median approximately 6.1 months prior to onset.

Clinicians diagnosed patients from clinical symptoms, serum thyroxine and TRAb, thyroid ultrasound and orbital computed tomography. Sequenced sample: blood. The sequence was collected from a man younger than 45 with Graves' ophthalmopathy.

CDR3 amino acids: CASSPGSGPNTEAFF. CDR3 in DNA: TGTGCCAGCTCCCCAGGGAGCGGGCCGAACACTGAAGCTTTCTTT. J is TRBJ1-1 and V is TRBV18, with D maybe TRBD1 (5 bases). Trimming removed 6 bases from V and 1 base from J, with 15 bases in between. The germline V gene encodes CDR1 KGHSH and CDR2 LQKENI. There are 15 residues in the CDR3.